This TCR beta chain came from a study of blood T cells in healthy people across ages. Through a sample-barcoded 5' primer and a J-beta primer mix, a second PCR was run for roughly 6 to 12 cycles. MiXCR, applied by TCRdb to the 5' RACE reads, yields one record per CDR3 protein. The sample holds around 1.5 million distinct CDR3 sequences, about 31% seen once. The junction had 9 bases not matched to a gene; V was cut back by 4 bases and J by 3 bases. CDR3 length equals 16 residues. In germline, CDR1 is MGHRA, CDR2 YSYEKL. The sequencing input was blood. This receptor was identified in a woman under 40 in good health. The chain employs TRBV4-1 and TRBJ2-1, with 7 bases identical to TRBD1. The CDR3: CASSLMTGRNYNEQFF. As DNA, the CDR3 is TGCGCCAGCAGCCTAATGACAGGGCGGAACTACAATGAGCAGTTCTTC.